The entry below describes one TCR beta chain. The CDR3 is 17 residues long. The germline CDR1 and CDR2 sequences are MNHNS and SASEGT. Trimming removed 0 bases from V and 0 bases from J; junction bases left unmatched: 5. These data originate in a study of blood T cell repertoires in COVID-19. Study-level background: Samples taken during acute and convalescent COVID-19 were collected in the United States, Italy and Spain. Sources were T cells, B-cell-depleted T cells, or PBMCs; the material itself was cDNA or gDNA.

Sequencing was performed with immunoSEQ multiplex PCR; in TCRdb, only in-frame clones are kept and a portion is missing. In the table there are roughly 100,000 clones, more than 80% of which are singletons. This sequence was found in a woman aged 60 to 75 with acute or convalescent COVID-19. The chain couples TRBV6-1 to TRBJ1-3; 7 bases match TRBD1. Sequenced input: peripheral blood. The CDR3 spells CASSEAGQIYSGNTIYF. CDR3 coding DNA: TGTGCCAGCAGTGAAGCGGGACAGATCTACTCTGGAAACACCATATATTTT.